This paragraph covers one T cell receptor beta chain sequence. This clone was seen only a few times. There is no known antigen for this receptor. No base quality values were provided; no much bigger clone lies one nucleotide off. What the time point label conveys for this sample: around 29 days on oral tofacitinib. In the paper's terms, the treatment or condition label means: oral pan-JAK inhibitor, 5-10 mg twice daily. Lesional scalp punch biopsies and peripheral blood were obtained from alopecia areata patients. PBMCs were isolated by density centrifugation and stained for CD3, CD4 and CD8, after which CD4+ and CD8+ T cells were sorted on a FACSAria. The junction carries 9 bases between V and J, which are trimmed by 5 bases and 4 bases respectively. Counted from cysteine to phenylalanine, this CDR3 has 12 amino acids. Solely the CDR3 DNA is kept, with 36 bases framed from the first base. The germline V gene provides CDR1 MNHEY and CDR2 SVGAGI.

Receptor amplification or capture employed the immunoSEQ multiplex PCR assay. RNA was extracted from all samples and reverse transcribed into cDNA, which served as template for TCR sequencing. SuperScript III was used for first-strand cDNA synthesis, primed with a 2:1 mix of oligo-dT and random hexamers. A synthetic immune receptor repertoire was used to assess amplification bias, and residual bias was removed computationally. The original methods were these. Raw reads were preprocessed for error removal, and CDR3 was defined according to IMGT conventions as running from the conserved cysteine to phenylalanine. Clonality was computed by normalizing Shannon entropy by log2 of the number of productive unique TCRs and subtracting the result from 1. Whether scalp clones were CD4 or CD8 was inferred by matching scalp TCRbeta sequences against CD4 and CD8 repertoires sorted from blood. TCRdb stores this immuneACCESS table with in-frame sequences only. Part of the clones is absent; in the studies checked, under half of the shortfall reflects unresolved V genes, and no reason is known for the rest. From that table come the V and J calls and clone size; the DNA was used to work out D and trimming. A total of 110,000 to 150,000 clones appear in this sample, 50% to 65% of them only once. The ten biggest clones cover about a sixth of the sample.

These data originate in a study of CD8+ T cells in alopecia areata (dated by TCRdb to between 2018 and 2020). In the study overall: Treated patients were enrolled in an open-label pilot trial of oral tofacitinib at 5 to 10 mg twice daily for moderate-to-severe alopecia areata. immunoSEQ multiplex PCR using 35 Vbeta forward primers and 13 Jbeta reverse primers was used to amplify TCRbeta CDR3 regions. The study used high-throughput TCRbeta sequencing to examine T cell clonal expansion in alopecia areata, in both the C3H/HeJ mouse model and human patients. Patients stayed on tofacitinib for 6 to 18 months and then had 6 months of follow-up off drug so that delayed response and recurrence could be assessed. The RNA source kit depended on sample type: the PAXgene miRNA kit for fixed scalp, the miRNeasy kit for PBMCs, and the RNeasy kit for mouse skin. In humans, TCRbeta sequencing was performed on scalp tissue and on sorted CD4+ and CD8+ peripheral blood T cells from healthy controls and from patients with patchy or totalis/universalis alopecia areata. Biopsies were taken from tofacitinib-treated patients at baseline and at 4 and 24 weeks of treatment, and a later scalp biopsy was taken in several of the tofacitinib-treated patients. Scalp clonality was compared among normal scalp (n=4), patchy alopecia areata scalp (n=8), and alopecia totalis/universalis scalp (n=8). Disease severity in treated patients was measured with the SALT score, which quantifies the percentage of affected scalp surface area. Paper-wide results and their limitations: Resident alphabeta T cells in normal human skin are also sequenced, complicating scalp TCR repertoire analysis, unlike mouse skin dominated by gammadelta T cells. During tofacitinib treatment, many expanded lesional clones stuck around in both scalp and blood, and this persistence may partly explain why relapse happens after treatment is stopped. Lesional scalp, especially in alopecia totalis/universalis, showed higher clonality and more expanded CD8+ clones than normal scalp, suggesting antigenic drive. Because the treated cohort was small and included a single nonresponder, larger studies are needed to assess links between baseline CD8+ expansion and response. Scalp clonality and the number of expanded CD8+ clones among the top 100 scalp clones were significantly decreased by tofacitinib. Compared with mice, TCR sequences shared between patients were less clear, possibly partly because of HLA diversity across the patient population.

The sequence is built from TRBV6-5 and TRBJ2-7; no D gene can be assigned with confidence. The receptor comes from a human donor with alopecia areata. Material: CD8+ T cells sorted from blood, obtained at week 4, from a patient treated with tofacitinib. This receptor carries the CDR3 CASSGSGYEQYF. The DNA is TGTGCCAGCAGTGGCTCAGGTTACGAGCAGTACTTC.